Below are 4 T cell receptor beta chains sequenced from a single sample in a study of cytomegalovirus exposure and HLA in healthy donors. Method: immunoSEQ multiplex PCR; TCRdb's copy keeps in-frame clones and lacks some. In the table there are fewer than 120,000 clones, approximately 89% of which are singletons. Material for sequencing was PBMCs. Receptor source: a woman between 18 and 30 years old in good health and CMV-seronegative.

The gene calls are TRBV5-1 and TRBJ2-1; 13 bases fit TRBD2. CDR1 is SGHRS, CDR2 YFSETQ, per germline. The ends lost 5 bases at V and 9 bases at J; junction bases unmatched: 8. The CDR3 is 15 residues long. This chain's CDR3 is CASSLLAGGPGEQFF. CDR3 nucleotides: TGCGCCAGCAGTCTACTAGCGGGGGGGCCGGGTGAGCAGTTCTTC.

This chain joins TRBV30 and TRBJ2-5; the match to TRBD1 covers 9 bases. Germline V gene lookup returns CDR1 GTSNPN and CDR2 SVGIG (reference sequence). The CDR3 spans 14 residues. The V and J ends lost 2 bases and 4 bases, in that order; junction bases with no gene match: 5. CDR3 amino acids: CAWSLLTGGETQYF. CDR3 nucleotide sequence: TGTGCCTGGAGTCTCCTGACAGGGGGAGAGACCCAGTACTTC.

V usage is TRBV7-2 and J usage is TRBJ1-2; TRBD1 might be the D (6 bases). The CDR3 runs 17 residues. Germline lookup yields CDR1 SGHTA and CDR2 FQGNSA. The V gene lost 5 bases and the J gene lost 1 base, with 20 bases spanning the gap. CDR3 sequence (DNA): TGTGCCAGCAGCCCACCCCTGGGGGGGCAGGGTAACTATGGCTACACCTTC. Translating it yields CASSPPLGGQGNYGYTF. Together with reference TRBV7-2 and TRBJ1-2, the CDR3 gives the full variable domain: GAGVSQSPSNKVTEKGKDVELRCDPISGHTALYWYRQSLGQGLEFLIYFQGNSAPDKSGLPSDRFSAERTGGSVSTLTIQRTQQEDSAVYLCASSPPLGGQGNYGYTFGSGTRLTVV.

This clone was seen only once. The chain has TRBV10-3 and TRBJ2-2, with a weak D call TRBD2 (5 bases). The germline V gene encodes CDR1 ENHRY and CDR2 SYGVKD. The CDR3 is made up of 13 amino acids. Trimming took 7 bases from V and 3 from J, leaving 9 bases between them. The CDR3 is CAITDGDTGELFF. CDR3 nucleotide sequence: TGTGCCATCACGGACGGGGACACCGGGGAGCTGTTTTTT.